This T cell receptor (beta chain) was observed in a study of early T cells in non-severe SARS-CoV-2 infection. Individual cDNA molecules received unique molecular identifiers during library preparation. TCRdb re-derived calls from the 5' RACE reads in MiXCR, one entry per CDR3 protein. Found here are roughly 23,000 distinct CDR3 sequences, approximately 5.8% of them singletons; the top ten hold about 15%. Trimming cost V 1 base and J 0 bases, with 10 bases left between them. Germline values: CDR1 SGHTA, CDR2 FQGNSA. The CDR3 sequence is 15 residues long. This sequence joins TRBV7-2 and TRBJ2-7; D is perhaps TRBD2 (6 bases). The TCR sequence derives from an adult who was a healthcare worker with PCR-confirmed SARS-CoV-2 infection or an uninfected control (not recorded which). The material sequenced was whole blood, taken at baseline. For the CDR3, the DNA is TGTGCCAGCAGCTTAGATGCGACTAGCTCCTACGAGCAGTACTTC. It yields the protein CASSLDATSSYEQYF.